This T cell receptor (beta chain) was recovered during a study of blood T cells in healthy people across ages (dated by TCRdb to about 2015). Background for the entire study: Template switching captured roughly one uniquely barcoded TCR beta cDNA molecule per two T cells in model experiments. Using deep sequencing normalized with unique cDNA molecular identifiers, the study measured how TCR beta repertoire diversity changes with age. The donors were split into four age groups: young (average around 16 years), middle-aged (39), aged (roughly 60) and long-lived (over 75). To avoid experimental bias, donors of different ages were spread randomly across the sequencing lanes. For two donors (one aged 18 to 30 and one aged 80 or older), the study analyzed two additional independent replicas of 1 million unique cDNA reads from the same blood draw.

Study-level results and caveats: Observed TCR beta diversity per million T cells fell roughly linearly with age, and a significant reduction was already apparent by age around 36. Conclusive comparison of naive and antigen-experienced compartments was prevented by the profiling of bulk unsorted PBMCs. Because the CMV infection status of the donors was unknown, age-related changes in expanded clonotypes may potentially have been confounded. Estimates of total diversity based on one million sequenced T cells were considered lower bounds and underestimates. Observed TCR beta diversity correlated strongly with the percentage of naive T cells measured by flow cytometry. Compared with the aged group, the long-lived group had more naive CD4+ T cells, fewer expanded clones and increased TCR diversity, a pattern suggesting age selection.

Measured from the cysteine to the phenylalanine, the CDR3 is 16 residues long. Only the CDR3 part of the read is kept: 48 bases, read in frame from the first base. The trim is 0 bases for V and 0 bases for J, with a gap of 6 bases between the germline ends. According to the germline V gene, CDR1 reads MDHEN and CDR2 reads SYDVKM. Receptor libraries were prepared by 5' RACE. The sequencing machine was an Illumina HiSeq 2500. A second about 7 to 12 cycle PCR used a sample-barcoded 5' primer and a J-beta primer mix. A unique molecular identifier was introduced onto each TCR beta cDNA molecule by a template-switch 5' adaptor carrying 12 random nucleotides. Each sample yielded at least 2.5 million CDR3-containing paired-end reads. The Mint cDNA synthesis kit, primed by a TRBC-specific oligonucleotide, was used to synthesize first-strand cDNA from all RNA. All cDNA was treated with uracil-DNA glycosylase and then went through a first 18-cycle PCR with the universal primers M1SS and BC2_uni_R. The paper's processing steps were these. Normalization of each sample was performed by random selection of 1 million high-quality reads, each carrying a distinct molecular identifier. Reads sharing molecular identifiers were discarded rather than binned into consensus sequences. MiTCR, with a Q25 quality threshold and the strictest error-elimination algorithm, was used for CDR3 identification, clonotype clustering and error correction. A nonparametric unseen species model with Euler transformation was used to estimate a lower bound on total TCR beta diversity. TCRdb reprocessed the public reads (quality trimming at Q25 with fastp, clone calling with MiXCR) and kept in-frame beta chains. All rows with the same CDR3 protein become a single entry with the most common DNA and genes. The V and J calls follow TCRdb's processing rather than the paper's. The sample table contains hundreds of thousands of distinct CDR3 sequences; only one count was recorded for around 21% of them. Clones ranked in the top ten supply under 4% of the sample.

The donors were roughly 38 Caucasian individuals from Russia, aged roughly 6 to 90 years, who were systemically healthy. Roughly 9.5 milliliters of peripheral blood were drawn from each donor into EDTA-treated Vacutainer tubes. PBMCs were isolated by Ficoll-Paque density-gradient centrifugation, with at least 6 million obtained per sample. Trizol reagent was used to extract total RNA from PBMCs, with at least 5 micrograms per sample. The percentages of naive CD45RAhigh/CD27high T cells were determined by flow cytometry on a PBMC aliquot from every donor. Comments on this clonotype: It lacks a known antigen. No qualities accompany the bases; no much larger clone lies one base away.

The TCR was taken from a man between 65 and 80 years old in good health. The chain uses TRBV28 and TRBJ1-6, with the D gene not clear enough to name. The sequenced sample was blood. The DNA sequence follows: TGTGCCAGCAGTTTATGGGGTACCTCCTATAATTCACCCCTCCACTTT. Its coded protein is CASSLWGTSYNSPLHF.